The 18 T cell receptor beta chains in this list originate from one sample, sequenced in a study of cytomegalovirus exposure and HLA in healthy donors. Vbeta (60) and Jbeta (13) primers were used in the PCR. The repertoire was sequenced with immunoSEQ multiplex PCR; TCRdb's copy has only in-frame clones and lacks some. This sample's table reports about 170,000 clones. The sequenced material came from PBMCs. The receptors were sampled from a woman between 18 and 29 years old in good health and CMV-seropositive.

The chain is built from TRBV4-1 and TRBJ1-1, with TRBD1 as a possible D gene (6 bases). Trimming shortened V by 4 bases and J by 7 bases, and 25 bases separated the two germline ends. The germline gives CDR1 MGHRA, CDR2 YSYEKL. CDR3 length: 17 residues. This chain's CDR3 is CASSPLWLGAIDNEAFF. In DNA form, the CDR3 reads TGCGCCAGCAGCCCCCTTTGGCTGGGGGCGATTGACAATGAAGCTTTCTTT.

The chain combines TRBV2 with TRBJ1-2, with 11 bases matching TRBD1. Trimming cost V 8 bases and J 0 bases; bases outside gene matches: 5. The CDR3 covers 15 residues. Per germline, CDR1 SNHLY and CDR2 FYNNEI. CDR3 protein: CASQWTGGPNYGYTF. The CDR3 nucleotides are TGTGCCAGCCAATGGACAGGGGGCCCTAACTATGGCTACACCTTC.

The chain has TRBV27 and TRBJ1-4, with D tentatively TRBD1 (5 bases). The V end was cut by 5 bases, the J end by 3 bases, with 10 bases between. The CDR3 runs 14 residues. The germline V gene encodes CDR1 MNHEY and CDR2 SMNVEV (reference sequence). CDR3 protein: CASSIGGANEKLFF. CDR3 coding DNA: TGTGCCAGCAGTATTGGGGGGGCTAATGAAAAACTGTTTTTT.

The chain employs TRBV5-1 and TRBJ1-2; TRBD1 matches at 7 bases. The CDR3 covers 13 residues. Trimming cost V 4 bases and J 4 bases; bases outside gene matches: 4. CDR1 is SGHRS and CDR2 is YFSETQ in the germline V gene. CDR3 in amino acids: CASSPDRPYGYTF. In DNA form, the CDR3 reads TGCGCCAGCAGCCCGGACAGGCCCTATGGCTACACCTTC.

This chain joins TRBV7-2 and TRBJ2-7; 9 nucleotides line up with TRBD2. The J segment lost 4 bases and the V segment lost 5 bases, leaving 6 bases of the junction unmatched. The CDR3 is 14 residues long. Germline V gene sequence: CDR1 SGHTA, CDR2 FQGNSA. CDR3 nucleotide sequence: TGTGCCAGCAGCCGGCTAGCGGGATGGTACGAGCAGTACTTC. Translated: CASSRLAGWYEQYF.

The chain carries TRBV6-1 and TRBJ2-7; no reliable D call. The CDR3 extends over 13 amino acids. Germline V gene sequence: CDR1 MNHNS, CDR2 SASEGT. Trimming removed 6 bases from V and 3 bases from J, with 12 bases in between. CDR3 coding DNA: TGTGCCAGCAGCCAAACAGATTACTACGAGCAGTACTTC. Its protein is CASSQTDYYEQYF.

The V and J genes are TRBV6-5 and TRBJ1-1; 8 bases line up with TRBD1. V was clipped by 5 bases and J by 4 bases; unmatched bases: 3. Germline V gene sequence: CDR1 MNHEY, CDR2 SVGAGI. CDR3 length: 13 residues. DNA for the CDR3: TGTGCCAGCAGTCATACAGGGGGCACTGAAGCTTTCTTT. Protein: CASSHTGGTEAFF.

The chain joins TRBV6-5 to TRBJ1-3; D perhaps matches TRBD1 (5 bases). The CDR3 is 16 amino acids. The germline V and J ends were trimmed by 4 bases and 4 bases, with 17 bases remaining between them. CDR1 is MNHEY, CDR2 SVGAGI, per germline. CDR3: CASSSYRPPAGNTIYF. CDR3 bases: TGTGCCAGCAGTTCGTACAGGCCCCCGGCGGGAAACACCATATATTTT.

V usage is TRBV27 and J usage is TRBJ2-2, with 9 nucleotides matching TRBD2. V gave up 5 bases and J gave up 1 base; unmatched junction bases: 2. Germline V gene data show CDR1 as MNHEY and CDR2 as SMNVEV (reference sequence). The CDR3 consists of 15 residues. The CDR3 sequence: CASSETSGNTGELFF. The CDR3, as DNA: TGTGCCAGCAGTGAGACTAGCGGGAACACCGGGGAGCTGTTTTTT.

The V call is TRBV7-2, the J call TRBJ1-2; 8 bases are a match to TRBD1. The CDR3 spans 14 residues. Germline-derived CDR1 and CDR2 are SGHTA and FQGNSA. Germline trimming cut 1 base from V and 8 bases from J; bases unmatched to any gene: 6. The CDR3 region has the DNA TGTGCCAGCAGCTTAGTTTGGACAGGGAAGGGCTACACCTTC. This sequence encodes CASSLVWTGKGYTF.

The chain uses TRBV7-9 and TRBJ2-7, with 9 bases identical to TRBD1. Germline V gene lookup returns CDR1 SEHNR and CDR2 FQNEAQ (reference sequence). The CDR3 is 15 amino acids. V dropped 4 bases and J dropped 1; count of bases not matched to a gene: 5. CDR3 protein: CASSSGQGTSYEQYF. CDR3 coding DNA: TGTGCCAGCAGCTCGGGACAGGGAACATCCTACGAGCAGTACTTC.

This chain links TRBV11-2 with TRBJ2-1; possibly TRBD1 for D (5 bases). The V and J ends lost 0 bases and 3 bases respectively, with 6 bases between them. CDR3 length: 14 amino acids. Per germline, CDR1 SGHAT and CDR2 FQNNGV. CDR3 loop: CASSLDRVYNEQFF. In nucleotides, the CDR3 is TGTGCCAGCAGCTTAGACAGGGTCTACAATGAGCAGTTCTTC.

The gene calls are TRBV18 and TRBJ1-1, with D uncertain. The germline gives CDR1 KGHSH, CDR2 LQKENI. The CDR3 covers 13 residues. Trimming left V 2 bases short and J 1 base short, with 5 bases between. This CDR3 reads CASSPIKNTEAFF. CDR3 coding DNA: TGTGCCAGCTCACCAATCAAGAACACTGAAGCTTTCTTT.

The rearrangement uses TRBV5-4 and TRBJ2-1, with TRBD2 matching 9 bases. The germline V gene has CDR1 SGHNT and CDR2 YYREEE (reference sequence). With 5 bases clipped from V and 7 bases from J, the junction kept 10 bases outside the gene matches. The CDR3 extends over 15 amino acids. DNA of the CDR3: TGTGCCAGCAGATCGCGGCTAGCGGGAAATAATGAGCAGTTCTTC. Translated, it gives CASRSRLAGNNEQFF. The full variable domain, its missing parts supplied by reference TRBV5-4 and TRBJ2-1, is ETGVTQSPTHLIKTRGQQVTLRCSSQSGHNTVSWYQQALGQGPQFIFQYYREEENGRGNFPPRFSGLQFPNYSSELNVNALELDDSALYLCASRSRLAGNNEQFFGPGTRLTVL.

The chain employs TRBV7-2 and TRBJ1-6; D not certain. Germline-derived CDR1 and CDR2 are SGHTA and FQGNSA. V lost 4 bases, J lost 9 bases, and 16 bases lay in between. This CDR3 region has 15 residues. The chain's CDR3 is CASSSRGFVSSPLHF. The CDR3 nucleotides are TGTGCCAGCAGCTCGAGAGGTTTTGTAAGTTCACCCCTCCACTTT.

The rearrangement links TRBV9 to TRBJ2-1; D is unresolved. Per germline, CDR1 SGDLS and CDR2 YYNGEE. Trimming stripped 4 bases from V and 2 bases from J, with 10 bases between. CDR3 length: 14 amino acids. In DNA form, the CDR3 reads TGTGCCAGCAGCCCGAGCGCCACCTACAATGAGCAGTTCTTC. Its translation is CASSPSATYNEQFF.

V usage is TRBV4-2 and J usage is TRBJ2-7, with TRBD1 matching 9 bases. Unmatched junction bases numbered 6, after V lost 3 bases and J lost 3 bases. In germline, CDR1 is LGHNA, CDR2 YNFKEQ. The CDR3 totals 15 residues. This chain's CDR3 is CASSQVQGAFYEQYF. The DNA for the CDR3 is TGTGCCAGCAGCCAGGTACAGGGGGCCTTCTACGAGCAGTACTTC.

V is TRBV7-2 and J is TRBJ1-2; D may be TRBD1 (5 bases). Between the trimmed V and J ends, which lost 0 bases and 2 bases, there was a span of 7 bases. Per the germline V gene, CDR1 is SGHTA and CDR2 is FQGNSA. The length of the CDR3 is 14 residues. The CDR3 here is CASSLAKGNYGYTF. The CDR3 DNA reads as TGTGCCAGCAGCTTAGCGAAGGGGAACTATGGCTACACCTTC.